The present TCR beta chain was sequenced within a study of T cell changes during pregnancy in multiple sclerosis. The CDR3 sequence is 12 residues long. Per germline, CDR1 WSHSY and CDR2 SAAADI. V was cut by 6 bases and J by 2 bases, with 7 bases left in between. Assay used: immunoSEQ multiplex PCR; TCRdb lists only in-frame clones, some missing. In the table there are tens of thousands of clones, about 94% of which are singletons. The clonotype originates from a female donor with multiple sclerosis, enrolled in a pregnancy study. The chain recombines TRBV10-2 with TRBJ1-1, with D unresolved. Sequencing used CD8+ T cells from peripheral blood mononuclear cells, obtained in the second trimester of pregnancy. The CDR3, as DNA: TGCGCCAGCAGCCACAGCAACACTGAAGCTTTCTTT. Translation gives CASSHSNTEAFF.